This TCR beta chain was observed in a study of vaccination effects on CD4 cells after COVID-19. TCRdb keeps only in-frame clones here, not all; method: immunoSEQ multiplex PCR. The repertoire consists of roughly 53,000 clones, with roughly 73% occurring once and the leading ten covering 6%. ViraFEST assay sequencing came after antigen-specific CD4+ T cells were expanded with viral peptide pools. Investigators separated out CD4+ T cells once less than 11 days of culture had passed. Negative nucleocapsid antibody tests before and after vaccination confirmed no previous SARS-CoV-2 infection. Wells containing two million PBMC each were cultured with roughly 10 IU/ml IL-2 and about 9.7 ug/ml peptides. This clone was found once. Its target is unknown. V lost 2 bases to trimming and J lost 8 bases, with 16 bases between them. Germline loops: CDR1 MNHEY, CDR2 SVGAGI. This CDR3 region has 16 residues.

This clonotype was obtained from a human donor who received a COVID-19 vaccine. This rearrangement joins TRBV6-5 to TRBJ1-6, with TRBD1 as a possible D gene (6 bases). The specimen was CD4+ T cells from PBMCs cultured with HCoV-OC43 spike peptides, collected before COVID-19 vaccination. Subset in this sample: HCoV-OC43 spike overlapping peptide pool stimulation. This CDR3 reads CASSYTRGIRDSPLHF. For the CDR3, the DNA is TGTGCCAGCAGTTACACCAGGGGTATCAGAGATTCACCCCTCCACTTT.